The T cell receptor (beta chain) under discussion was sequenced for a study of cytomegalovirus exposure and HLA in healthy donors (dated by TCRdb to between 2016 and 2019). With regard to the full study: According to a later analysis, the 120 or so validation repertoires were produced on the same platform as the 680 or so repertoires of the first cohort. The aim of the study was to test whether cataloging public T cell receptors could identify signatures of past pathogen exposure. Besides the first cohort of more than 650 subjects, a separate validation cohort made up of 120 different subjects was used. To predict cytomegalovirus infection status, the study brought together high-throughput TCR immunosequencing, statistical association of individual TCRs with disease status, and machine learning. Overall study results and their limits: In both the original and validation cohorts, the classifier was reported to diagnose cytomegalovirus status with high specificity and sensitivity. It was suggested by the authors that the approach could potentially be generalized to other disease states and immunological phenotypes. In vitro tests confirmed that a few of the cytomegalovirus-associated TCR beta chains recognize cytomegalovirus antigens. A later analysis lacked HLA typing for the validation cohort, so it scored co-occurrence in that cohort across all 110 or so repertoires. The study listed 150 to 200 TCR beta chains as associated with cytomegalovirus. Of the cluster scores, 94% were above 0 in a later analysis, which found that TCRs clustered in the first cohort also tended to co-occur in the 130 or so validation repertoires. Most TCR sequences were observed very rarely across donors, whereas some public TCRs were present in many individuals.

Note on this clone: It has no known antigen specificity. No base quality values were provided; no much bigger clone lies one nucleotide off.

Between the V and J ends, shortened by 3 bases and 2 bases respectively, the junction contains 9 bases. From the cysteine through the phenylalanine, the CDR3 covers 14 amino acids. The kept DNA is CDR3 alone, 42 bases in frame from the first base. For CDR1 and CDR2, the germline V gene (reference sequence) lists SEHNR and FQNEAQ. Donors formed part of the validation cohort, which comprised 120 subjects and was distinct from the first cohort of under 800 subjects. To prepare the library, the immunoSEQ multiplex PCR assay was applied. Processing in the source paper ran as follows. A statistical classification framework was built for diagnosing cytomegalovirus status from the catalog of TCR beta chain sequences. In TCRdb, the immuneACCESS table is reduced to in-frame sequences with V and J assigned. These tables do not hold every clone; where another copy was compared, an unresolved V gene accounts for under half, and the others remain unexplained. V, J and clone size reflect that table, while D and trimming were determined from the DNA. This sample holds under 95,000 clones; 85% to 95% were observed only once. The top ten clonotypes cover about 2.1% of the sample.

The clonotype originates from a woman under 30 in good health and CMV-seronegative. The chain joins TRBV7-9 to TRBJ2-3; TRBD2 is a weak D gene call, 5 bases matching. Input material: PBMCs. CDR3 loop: CASSFQRLTDTQYF. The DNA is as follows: TGTGCCAGCAGCTTCCAGCGGCTCACAGATACGCAGTATTTT.